This TCR beta chain was identified during a study of vaccination and CD4 T cells after COVID-19. Overall study: The control cultures got either a CEFX pool, an HIV-1 Nef pool, or no peptide at all.

Treatment specified: roughly 10-day PBMC culture with coronavirus spike peptide pools or control peptides (ViraFEST assay). The germline CDR1 and CDR2 sequences are DFQATT and SNEGSKA (reference sequence). This CDR3 contains 13 residues. The junction had 13 bases not matched to a gene; V was cut back by 6 bases and J by 10 bases. The Oncomine TCR Beta short-read assay was what sequenced the DNA obtained from cultured CD4+ T cells. Genomic DNA was extracted from cultured CD4+ T cells. TCRdb called the PCR reads again in MiXCR, with one record for every CDR3 protein. The sample has 5,500 to 8,000 distinct CDR3 sequences; just under 75% are singletons. In its sample, this clonotype was seen a few times. Antigen specificity is unknown.

The specimen sequenced was CD4+ T cells from blood, cultured in vitro. The sequence was obtained from a human donor who had recovered from COVID-19. The chain is built from TRBV20-1 and TRBJ1-1; 8 positions match TRBD1. In nucleotides, the CDR3 is TGCAGTGCAAGCAGACAGGGGAGAGGGGGAGCTTTCTTT. Its translation is CSASRQGRGGAFF.